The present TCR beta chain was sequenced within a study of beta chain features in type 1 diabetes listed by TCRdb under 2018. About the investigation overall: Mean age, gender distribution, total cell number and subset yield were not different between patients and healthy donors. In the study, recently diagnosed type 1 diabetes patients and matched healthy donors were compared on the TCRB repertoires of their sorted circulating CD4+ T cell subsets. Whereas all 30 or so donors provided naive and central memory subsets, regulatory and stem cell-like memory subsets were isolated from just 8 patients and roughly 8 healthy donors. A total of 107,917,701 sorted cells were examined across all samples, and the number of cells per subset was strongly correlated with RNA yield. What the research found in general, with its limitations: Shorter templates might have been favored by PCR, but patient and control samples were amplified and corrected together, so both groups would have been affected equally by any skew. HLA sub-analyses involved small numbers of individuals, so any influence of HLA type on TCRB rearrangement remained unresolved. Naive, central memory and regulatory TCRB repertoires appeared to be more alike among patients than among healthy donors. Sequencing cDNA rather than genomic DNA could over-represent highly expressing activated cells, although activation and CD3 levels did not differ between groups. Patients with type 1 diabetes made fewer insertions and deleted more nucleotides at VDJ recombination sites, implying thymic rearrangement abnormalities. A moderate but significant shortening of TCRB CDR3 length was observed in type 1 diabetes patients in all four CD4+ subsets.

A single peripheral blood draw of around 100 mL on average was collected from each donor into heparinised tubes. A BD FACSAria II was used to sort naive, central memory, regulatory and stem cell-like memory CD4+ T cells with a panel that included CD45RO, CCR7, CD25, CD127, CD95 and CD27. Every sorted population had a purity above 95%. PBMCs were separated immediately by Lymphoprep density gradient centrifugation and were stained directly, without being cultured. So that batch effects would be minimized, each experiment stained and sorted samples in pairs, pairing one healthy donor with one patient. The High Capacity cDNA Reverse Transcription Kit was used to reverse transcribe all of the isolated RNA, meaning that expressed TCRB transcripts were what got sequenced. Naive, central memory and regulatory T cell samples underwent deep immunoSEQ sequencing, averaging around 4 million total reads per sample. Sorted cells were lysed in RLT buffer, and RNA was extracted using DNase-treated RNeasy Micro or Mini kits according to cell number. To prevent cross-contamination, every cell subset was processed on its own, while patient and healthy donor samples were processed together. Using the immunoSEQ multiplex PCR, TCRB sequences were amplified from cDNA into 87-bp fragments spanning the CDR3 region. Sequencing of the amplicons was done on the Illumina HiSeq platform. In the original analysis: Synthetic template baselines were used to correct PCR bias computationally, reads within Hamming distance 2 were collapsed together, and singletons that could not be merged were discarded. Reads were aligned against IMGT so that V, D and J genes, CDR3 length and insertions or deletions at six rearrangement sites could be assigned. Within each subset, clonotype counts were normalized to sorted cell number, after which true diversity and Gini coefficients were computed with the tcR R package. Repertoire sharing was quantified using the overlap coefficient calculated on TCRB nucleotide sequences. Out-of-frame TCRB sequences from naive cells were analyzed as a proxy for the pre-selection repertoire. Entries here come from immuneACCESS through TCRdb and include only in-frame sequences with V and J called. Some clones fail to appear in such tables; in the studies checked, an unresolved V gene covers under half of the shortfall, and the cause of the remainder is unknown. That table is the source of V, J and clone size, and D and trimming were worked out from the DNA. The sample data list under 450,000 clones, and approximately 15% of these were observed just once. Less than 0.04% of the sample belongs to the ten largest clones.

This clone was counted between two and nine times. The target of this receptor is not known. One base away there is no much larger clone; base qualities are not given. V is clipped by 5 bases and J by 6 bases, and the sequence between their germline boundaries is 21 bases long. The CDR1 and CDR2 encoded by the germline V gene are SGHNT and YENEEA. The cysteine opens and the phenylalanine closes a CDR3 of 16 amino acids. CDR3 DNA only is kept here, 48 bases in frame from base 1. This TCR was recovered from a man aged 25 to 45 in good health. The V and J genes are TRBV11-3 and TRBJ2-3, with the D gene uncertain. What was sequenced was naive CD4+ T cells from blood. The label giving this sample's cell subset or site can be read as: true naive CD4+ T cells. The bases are TGTGCCAGCAGCATGACTGACGGTCCCACCACCGATACGCAGTATTTT. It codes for CASSMTDGPTTDTQYF.